Below are 2 T cell receptor beta chains sequenced from a single sample in a study of blood T cell repertoires in COVID-19. Data came from immunoSEQ multiplex PCR; TCRdb stores just in-frame clones and leaves some out. The table shows around 210,000 clones, with around 88% occurring only once. The sample taken for sequencing was peripheral blood. All receptors derive from a young man with active or convalescent COVID-19.

This clone was detected only once. This chain links TRBV5-1 with TRBJ1-2, with TRBD1 identical over 10 bases. This CDR3 spans 15 amino acids. Germline CDR1 and CDR2: SGHRS and YFSETQ. V gave up 4 bases and J gave up 4 bases; unmatched junction bases: 7. CDR3 sequence (DNA): TGCGCCAGCAGCCCACAGACAGGGGGCAGCTATGGCTACACCTTC. It codes for CASSPQTGGSYGYTF.

The chain recombines TRBV7-9 with TRBJ2-7, with 11 bases fitting TRBD2. The CDR3 totals 18 residues. The V segment lost 5 bases and the J segment 0 bases; nucleotides outside the gene matches: 12. CDR1 and CDR2 from the germline V gene are SEHNR and FQNEAQ (reference sequence). The CDR3 coding sequence is TGTGCCAGCAGCGCACCGTCGGCGGGACTAGCGGACTCCTACGAGCAGTACTTC. Translated: CASSAPSAGLADSYEQYF.